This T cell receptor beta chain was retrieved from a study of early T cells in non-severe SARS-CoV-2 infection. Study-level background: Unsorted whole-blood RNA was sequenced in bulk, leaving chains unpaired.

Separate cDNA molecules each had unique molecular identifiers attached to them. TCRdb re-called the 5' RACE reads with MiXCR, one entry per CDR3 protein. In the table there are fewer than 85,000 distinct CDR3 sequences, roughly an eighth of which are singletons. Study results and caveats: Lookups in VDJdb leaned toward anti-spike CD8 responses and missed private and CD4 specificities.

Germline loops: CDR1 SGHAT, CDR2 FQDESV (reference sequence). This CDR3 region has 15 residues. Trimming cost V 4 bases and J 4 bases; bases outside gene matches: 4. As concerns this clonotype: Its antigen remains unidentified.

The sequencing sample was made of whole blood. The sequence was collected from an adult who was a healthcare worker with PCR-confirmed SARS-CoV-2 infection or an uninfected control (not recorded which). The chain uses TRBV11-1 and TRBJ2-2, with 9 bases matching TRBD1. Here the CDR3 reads CASSSRGQGTGELFF. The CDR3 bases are TGTGCCAGCAGCTCCAGGGGACAGGGCACCGGGGAGCTGTTTTTT.